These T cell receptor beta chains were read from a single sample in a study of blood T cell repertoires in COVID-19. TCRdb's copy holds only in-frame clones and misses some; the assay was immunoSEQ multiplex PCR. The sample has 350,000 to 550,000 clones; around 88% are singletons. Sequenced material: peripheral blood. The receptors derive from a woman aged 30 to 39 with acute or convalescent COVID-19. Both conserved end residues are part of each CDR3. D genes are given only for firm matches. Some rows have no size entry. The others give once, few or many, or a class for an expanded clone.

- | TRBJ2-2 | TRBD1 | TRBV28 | CASSTRDRGGGELFF | TGTGCCAGCAGTACCAGGGACAGGGGCGGCGGGGAGCTGTTTTTT
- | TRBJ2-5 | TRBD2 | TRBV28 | CASRAGGALQEETQYF | TGTGCCAGCAGAGCCGGGGGGGCCCTCCAGGAAGAGACCCAGTACTTC
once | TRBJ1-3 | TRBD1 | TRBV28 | CASRLTGARNTIYF | TGTGCCAGCAGGCTGACAGGGGCACGAAACACCATATATTTT
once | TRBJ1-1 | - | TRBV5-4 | CASSWGGFSNTEAFF | TGTGCCAGCAGCTGGGGCGGCTTTTCGAACACTGAAGCTTTCTTT
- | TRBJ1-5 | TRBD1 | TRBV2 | CASSGGGGNQPQHF | TGTGCCAGCAGTGGAGGGGGCGGGAATCAGCCCCAGCATTTT
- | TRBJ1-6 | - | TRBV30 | CAWRREGGRNNSPLHF | TGTGCCTGGAGGAGGGAGGGGGGACGGAATAATTCACCCCTCCACTTT
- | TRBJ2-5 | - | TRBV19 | CATSPRRGQETQYF | TGTGCCACCTCCCCTAGGCGCGGCCAAGAGACCCAGTACTTC
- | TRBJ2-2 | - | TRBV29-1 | CSASYSGEAGELFF | TGCAGCGCAAGTTATTCGGGGGAAGCCGGGGAGCTGTTTTTT
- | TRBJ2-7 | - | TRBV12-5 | CASGLVLMVARYEQYF | TGTGCTAGTGGTTTGGTACTGATGGTAGCGCGGTACGAGCAGTACTTC
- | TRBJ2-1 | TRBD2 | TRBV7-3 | CASSSAGVPNEQFF | TGTGCCAGCAGCTCCGCGGGGGTCCCCAATGAGCAGTTCTTC
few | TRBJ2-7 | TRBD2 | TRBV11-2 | CASSLPPGGFYEQYF | TGTGCCAGCAGCTTACCCCCGGGGGGTTTCTACGAGCAGTACTTC
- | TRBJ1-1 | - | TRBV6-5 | CASSSEDWLNTEAFF | TGTGCCAGCAGTTCAGAGGACTGGCTGAACACTGAAGCTTTCTTT
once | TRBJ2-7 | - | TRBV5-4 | CASSPPPVSYEQYF | TGTGCCAGCAGTCCCCCCCCGGTGTCCTACGAGCAGTACTTC
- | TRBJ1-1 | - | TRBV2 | CASSDRGNTEAFF | TGTGCCAGCAGTGATCGAGGGAACACTGAAGCTTTCTTT
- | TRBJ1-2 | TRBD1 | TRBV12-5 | CASTGGASDGYTF | TGTGCTAGCACAGGGGGCGCCTCGGATGGCTACACCTTC
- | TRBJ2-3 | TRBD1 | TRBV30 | CAWGTGGASDTQYF | TGTGCCTGGGGGACAGGGGGCGCCTCAGATACGCAGTATTTT
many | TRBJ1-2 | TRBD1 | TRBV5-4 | CASSRPLGTASYGYTF | TGTGCCAGCAGCCGGCCCCTAGGGACAGCTTCCTATGGCTACACCTTC
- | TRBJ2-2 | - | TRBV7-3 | CASKGANTGELFF | TGTGCCAGCAAGGGGGCGAACACCGGGGAGCTGTTTTTT
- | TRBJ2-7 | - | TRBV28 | CATELYEQYF | TGTGCCACCGAACTATACGAGCAGTACTTC
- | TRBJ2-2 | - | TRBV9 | CASSTMGRSTGELFF | TGTGCCAGCAGCACTATGGGTAGGAGCACCGGGGAGCTGTTTTTT
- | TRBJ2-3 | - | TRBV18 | CASSQLALRTDTQYF | TGTGCCAGCTCACAATTAGCCCTGCGCACAGATACGCAGTATTTT
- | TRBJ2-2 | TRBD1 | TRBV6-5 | CASSKTGANTGELFF | TGTGCCAGCAGTAAGACAGGGGCGAACACCGGGGAGCTGTTTTTT
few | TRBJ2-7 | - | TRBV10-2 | CASSPSGGGGEQYF | TGCGCCAGCAGTCCCTCCGGCGGGGGCGGGGAGCAGTACTTC
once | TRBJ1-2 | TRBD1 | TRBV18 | CASSLAQGNANYGYTF | TGTGCCAGCTCACTCGCACAGGGGAACGCTAACTATGGCTACACCTTC
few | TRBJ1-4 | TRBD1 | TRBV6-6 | CASSYLTGNEKLFF | TGTGCCAGCAGTTACCTGACAGGGAATGAAAAACTGTTTTTT
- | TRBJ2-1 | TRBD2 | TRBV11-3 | CASSLVSSGGNNEQFF | TGTGCCAGCAGCTTAGTATCTAGCGGGGGTAACAATGAGCAGTTCTTC
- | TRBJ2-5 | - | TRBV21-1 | CASSTQETQYF | TGTGCCAGCAGCACTCAAGAGACCCAGTACTTC
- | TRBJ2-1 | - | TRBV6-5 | CASEGHLGGNEQFF | TGTGCCAGCGAGGGACACTTAGGAGGCAATGAGCAGTTCTTC
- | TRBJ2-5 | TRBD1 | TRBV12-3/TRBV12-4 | CASSFRGETQYF | TGTGCCAGCAGTTTCAGGGGGGAGACCCAGTACTTC
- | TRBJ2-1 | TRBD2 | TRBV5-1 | CASSLAALAGGSSYNEQFF | TGCGCCAGCAGCTTGGCGGCACTAGCGGGGGGATCCTCCTACAATGAGCAGTTCTTC
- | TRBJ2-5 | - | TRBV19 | CASSIDLTGRETQYF | TGTGCCAGTAGTATAGATCTGACAGGGAGGGAGACCCAGTACTTC
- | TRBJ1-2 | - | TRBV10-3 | CAISVSGERGYTF | TGTGCCATCAGTGTAAGTGGGGAGCGTGGCTACACCTTC